These T cell receptor beta chains were read from a single sample in a study of cytomegalovirus exposure and HLA in healthy donors. Sequencing used immunoSEQ multiplex PCR; TCRdb keeps in-frame clones, though not all of them. The sample records more than 150,000 clones, roughly 78% being singletons. Material: PBMCs. The receptors originated from a boy between 10 and 17 years old in good health and CMV-seronegative. Both conserved end residues are part of each CDR3. A D gene is named only where the DNA matches it firmly. Clone size, where shown, is once, few, many, or a class for clones that have expanded.

TRBJ1-2	.	TRBV19	.	TGTGCCAGTAATGAAGGGGCAGGGGAGAATGGCTACACCTTC	CASNEGAGENGYTF
TRBJ1-1	TRBD1	TRBV4-3	.	TGCGCCAGCAGCCACCCCCGGGACAGGGGAGCTGGGGACACTGAAGCTTTCTTT	CASSHPRDRGAGDTEAFF
TRBJ1-2	TRBD1	TRBV4-1	.	TGCGCCAGCAGATTACAGGGGGCGAAGAATGGCTACACCTTC	CASRLQGAKNGYTF
TRBJ1-1	.	TRBV5-1	.	TGCGCCAGCAGCTCACTCATGAACACTGAAGCTTTCTTT	CASSSLMNTEAFF
TRBJ1-6	.	TRBV5-1	.	TGCGCCAGCAGCTTGGAAGAGGTAGGACCCCTCCACTTT	CASSLEEVGPLHF
TRBJ2-1	TRBD2	TRBV6-5	few	TGTGCCAGCAGTTACGGCTCGGCGGGGGGGTACAATGAGCAGTTCTTC	CASSYGSAGGYNEQFF
TRBJ1-1	.	TRBV6-5	once	TGTGCCAGCAGGGTTGGAGGGAACACTGAAGCTTTCTTT	CASRVGGNTEAFF
TRBJ2-5	.	TRBV28	.	TGTGCCAGCAGTGCCCCAGGGGCTCAAGAGACCCAGTACTTC	CASSAPGAQETQYF
TRBJ2-4	.	TRBV6-5	.	TGTGCCAGCTCATTCGACAGGATCGGAAACATTCAGTACTTC	CASSFDRIGNIQYF
TRBJ2-2	.	TRBV11-3	.	TGTGCCAGCAGCCCGTTTAGCAGGGAGCTGTTTTTT	CASSPFSRELFF
TRBJ1-1	.	TRBV4-2	.	TGTGCCAGCAGCCGCCAAAATTCGGGGAACACTGAAGCTTTCTTT	CASSRQNSGNTEAFF